This T cell receptor (beta chain) emerged from a study of cytomegalovirus exposure and HLA in healthy donors. Regarding the study as a whole: No immune exposure information besides CMV serostatus was available. The likely origin of a cluster of highly shared sequence variants was a sequencing artifact. According to the study, 180 or so TCR beta chains were cytomegalovirus-associated.

Germline values: CDR1 SGHTA, CDR2 FQGNSA. V lost 5 bases, J lost 1 base, and 16 bases stayed unmatched. The CDR3 consists of 19 residues. As regards this clone: Its antigen is unidentified.

Primers: 60 Vbeta forward and 13 Jbeta reverse. Data came from immunoSEQ multiplex PCR; TCRdb stores just in-frame clones and leaves some out. In the table there are more than 90,000 clones, 79% of which are singletons. The source is a woman under 30 in good health and CMV-seropositive. The J gene is TRBJ2-7, the V gene TRBV7-2; 11 bases match TRBD2. The sequenced sample was PBMCs. The chain's CDR3 is CASSLRIPGLADSSYEQYF. CDR3 nucleotides: TGTGCCAGCAGCCTCCGTATTCCGGGACTAGCGGATTCGTCCTACGAGCAGTACTTC.